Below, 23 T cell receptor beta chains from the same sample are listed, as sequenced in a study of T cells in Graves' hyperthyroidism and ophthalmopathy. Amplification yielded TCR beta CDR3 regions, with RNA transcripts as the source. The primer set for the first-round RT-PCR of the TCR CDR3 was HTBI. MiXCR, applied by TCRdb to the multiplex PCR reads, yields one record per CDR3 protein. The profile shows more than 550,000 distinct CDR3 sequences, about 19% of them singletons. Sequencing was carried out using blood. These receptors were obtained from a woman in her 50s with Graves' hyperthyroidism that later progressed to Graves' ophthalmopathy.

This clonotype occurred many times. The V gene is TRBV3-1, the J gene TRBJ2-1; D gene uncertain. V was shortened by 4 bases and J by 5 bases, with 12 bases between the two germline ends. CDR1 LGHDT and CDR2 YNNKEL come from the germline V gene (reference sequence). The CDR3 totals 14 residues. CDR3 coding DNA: TGTGCCAGCAGCCTTTGGACGGAACACAATGAGCAGTTCTTC. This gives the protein CASSLWTEHNEQFF.

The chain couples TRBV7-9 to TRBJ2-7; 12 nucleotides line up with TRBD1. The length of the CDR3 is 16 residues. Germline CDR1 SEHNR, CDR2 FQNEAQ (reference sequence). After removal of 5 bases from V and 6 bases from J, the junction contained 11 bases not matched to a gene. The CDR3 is CASSNLWGTGGREQYF. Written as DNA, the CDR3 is TGTGCCAGCAGCAATCTTTGGGGGACAGGGGGCCGCGAGCAGTACTTC.

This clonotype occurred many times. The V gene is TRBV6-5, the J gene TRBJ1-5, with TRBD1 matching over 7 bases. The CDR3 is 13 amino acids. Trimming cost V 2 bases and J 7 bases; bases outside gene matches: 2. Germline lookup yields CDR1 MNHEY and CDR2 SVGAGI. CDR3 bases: TGTGCCAGCAGTTACCCCAGGGGGCAGCCCCAGCATTTT. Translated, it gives CASSYPRGQPQHF.

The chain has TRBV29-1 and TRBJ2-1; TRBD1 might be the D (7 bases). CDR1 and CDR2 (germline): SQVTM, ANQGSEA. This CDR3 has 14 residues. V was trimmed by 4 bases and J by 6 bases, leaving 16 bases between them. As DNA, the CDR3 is TGCAGCGTTGTGGGCGGGACAGCCCGCAATGAGCAGTTCTTC. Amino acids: CSVVGGTARNEQFF.

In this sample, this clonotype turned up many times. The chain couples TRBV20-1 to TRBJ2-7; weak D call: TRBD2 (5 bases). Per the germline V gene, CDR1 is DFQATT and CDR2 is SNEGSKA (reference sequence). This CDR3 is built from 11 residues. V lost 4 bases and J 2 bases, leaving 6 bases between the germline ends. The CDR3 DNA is TGCAGTGCTAAGGGAGCCTACGAGCAGTACTTC. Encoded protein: CSAKGAYEQYF.

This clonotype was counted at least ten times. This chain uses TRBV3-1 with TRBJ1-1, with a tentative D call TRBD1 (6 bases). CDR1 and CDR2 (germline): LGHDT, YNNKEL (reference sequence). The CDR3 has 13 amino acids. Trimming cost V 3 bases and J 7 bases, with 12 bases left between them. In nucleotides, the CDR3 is TGTGCCAGCAGCCAGGTTCAGGGGATTGAAGCTTTCTTT. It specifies CASSQVQGIEAFF.

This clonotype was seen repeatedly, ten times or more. This chain's CDR3 is CASSTGGPEAFF. DNA of the CDR3: TGTGCCAGCAGCACTGGGGGGCCTGAAGCTTTCTTT. The rearrangement links TRBV27 to TRBJ1-1, with a tentative D call TRBD1 (6 bases). CDR1 is MNHEY, CDR2 SMNVEV, per germline (reference sequence). This CDR3 comprises 12 residues. Trimming shortened V by 6 bases and J by 6 bases, and 11 bases separated the two germline ends.

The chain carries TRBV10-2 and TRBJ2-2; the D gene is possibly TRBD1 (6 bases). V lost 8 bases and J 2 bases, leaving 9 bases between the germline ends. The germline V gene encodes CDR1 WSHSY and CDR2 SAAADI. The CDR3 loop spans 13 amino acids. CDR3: CASRTVNTGELFF. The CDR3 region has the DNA TGCGCCAGCCGGACAGTAAACACCGGGGAGCTGTTTTTT.

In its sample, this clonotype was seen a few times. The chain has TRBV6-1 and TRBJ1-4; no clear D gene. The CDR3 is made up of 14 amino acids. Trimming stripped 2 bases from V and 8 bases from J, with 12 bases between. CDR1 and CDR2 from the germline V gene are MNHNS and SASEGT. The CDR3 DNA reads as TGTGCCAGCAGTGAATCGGGGTTCGGGGAAAAACTGTTTTTT. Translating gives CASSESGFGEKLFF.

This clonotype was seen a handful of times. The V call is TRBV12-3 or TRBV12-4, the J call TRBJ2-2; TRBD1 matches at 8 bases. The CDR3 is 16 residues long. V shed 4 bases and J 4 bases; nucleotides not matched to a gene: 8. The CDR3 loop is CASSSLTDRATGELFF. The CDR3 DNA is TGTGCCAGCAGTTCCCTTACGGACAGGGCCACCGGGGAGCTGTTTTTT.

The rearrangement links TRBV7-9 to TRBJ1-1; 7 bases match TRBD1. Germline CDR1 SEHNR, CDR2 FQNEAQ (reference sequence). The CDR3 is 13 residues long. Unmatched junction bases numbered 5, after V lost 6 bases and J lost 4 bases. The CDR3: CASRSDRVTEAFF. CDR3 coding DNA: TGTGCCAGCAGGTCCGACAGGGTCACTGAAGCTTTCTTT.

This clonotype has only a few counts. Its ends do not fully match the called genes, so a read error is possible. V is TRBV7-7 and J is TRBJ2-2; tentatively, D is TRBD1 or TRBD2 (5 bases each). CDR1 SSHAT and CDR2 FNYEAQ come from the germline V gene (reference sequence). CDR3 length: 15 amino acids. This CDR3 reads CASSATGTGTGELFF. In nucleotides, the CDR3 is TGTGCTAGCAGCGCGACGGGGACGGGCACCGGGGAGCTGTTTTTT.

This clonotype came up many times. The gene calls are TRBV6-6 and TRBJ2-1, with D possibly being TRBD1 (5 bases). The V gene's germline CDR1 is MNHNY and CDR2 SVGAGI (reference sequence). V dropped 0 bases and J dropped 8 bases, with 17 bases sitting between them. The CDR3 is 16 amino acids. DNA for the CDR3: TGTGCCAGCAGTTACTCGAAAGTGTCCAGGGTCGATGAGCAGTTCTTC. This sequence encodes CASSYSKVSRVDEQFF.

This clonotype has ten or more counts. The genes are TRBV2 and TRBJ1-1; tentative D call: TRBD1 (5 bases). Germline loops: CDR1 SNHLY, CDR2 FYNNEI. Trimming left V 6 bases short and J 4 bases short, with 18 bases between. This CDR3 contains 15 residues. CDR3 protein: CASRGLTRGATEAFF. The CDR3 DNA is TGTGCCAGCAGGGGACTAACCAGAGGGGCCACTGAAGCTTTCTTT.

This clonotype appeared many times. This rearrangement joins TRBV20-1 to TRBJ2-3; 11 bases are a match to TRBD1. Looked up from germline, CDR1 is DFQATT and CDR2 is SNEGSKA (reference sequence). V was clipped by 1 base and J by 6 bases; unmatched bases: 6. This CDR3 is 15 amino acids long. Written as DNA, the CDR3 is TGCAGTGCTAGAGCCGGGACAGGGGGTTGGGATACGCAGTATTTT. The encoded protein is CSARAGTGGWDTQYF.

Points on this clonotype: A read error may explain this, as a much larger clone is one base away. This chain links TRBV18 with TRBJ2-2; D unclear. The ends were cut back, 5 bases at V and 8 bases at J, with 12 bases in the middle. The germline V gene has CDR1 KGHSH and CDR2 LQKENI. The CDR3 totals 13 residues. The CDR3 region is CASSATREGELFF. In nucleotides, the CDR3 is TGTGCCAGCTCAGCCACGAGAGAAGGGGAGCTGTTTTTT. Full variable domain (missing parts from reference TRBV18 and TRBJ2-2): NAGVMQNPRHLVRRRGQEARLRCSPMKGHSHVYWYRQLPEEGLKFMVYLQKENIIDESGMPKERFSAEFPKEGPSILRIQQVVRGDSAAYFCASSATREGELFFGEGSRLTVL.

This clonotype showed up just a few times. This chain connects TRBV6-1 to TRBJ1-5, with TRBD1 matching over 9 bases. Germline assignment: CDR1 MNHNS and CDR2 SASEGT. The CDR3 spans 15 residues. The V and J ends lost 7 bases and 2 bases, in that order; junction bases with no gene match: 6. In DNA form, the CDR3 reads TGTGCCAGCAACAGGACAGGGGTCGGCAATCAGCCCCAGCATTTT. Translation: CASNRTGVGNQPQHF.

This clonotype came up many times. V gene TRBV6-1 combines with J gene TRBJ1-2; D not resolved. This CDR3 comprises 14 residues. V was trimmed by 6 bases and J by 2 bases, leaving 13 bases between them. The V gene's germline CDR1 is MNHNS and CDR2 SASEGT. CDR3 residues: CASSPREGNYGYTF. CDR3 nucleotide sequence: TGTGCCAGCAGCCCTCGGGAGGGCAACTATGGCTACACCTTC.

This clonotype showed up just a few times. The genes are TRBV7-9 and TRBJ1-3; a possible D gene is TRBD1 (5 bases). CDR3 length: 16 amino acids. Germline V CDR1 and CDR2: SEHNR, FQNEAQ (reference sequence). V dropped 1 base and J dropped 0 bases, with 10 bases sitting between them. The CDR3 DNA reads TGTGCCAGCAGCTTAGTACAGGCCGCCTCTGGAAACACCATATATTTT. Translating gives CASSLVQAASGNTIYF.

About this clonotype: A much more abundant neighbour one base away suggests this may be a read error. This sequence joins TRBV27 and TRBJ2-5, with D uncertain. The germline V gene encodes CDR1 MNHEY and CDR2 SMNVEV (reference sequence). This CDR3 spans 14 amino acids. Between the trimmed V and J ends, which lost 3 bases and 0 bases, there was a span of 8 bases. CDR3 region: CASSFVRNQETQYF. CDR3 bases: TGTGCCAGCAGTTTCGTTAGGAACCAAGAGACCCAGTACTTC.

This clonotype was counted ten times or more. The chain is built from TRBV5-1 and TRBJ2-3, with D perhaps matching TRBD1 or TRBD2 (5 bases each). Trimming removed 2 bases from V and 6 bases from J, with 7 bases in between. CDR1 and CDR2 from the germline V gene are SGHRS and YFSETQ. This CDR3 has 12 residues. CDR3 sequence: CASSFEGDTQYF. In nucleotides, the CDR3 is TGCGCCAGCAGCTTCGAGGGGGATACGCAGTATTTT.

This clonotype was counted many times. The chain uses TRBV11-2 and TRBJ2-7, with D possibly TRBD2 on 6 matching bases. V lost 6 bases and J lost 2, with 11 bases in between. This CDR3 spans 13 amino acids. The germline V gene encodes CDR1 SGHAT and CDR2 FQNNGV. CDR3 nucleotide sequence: TGTGCCAGCAGGGGACTTTCCACCTACGAGCAGTACTTC. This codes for CASRGLSTYEQYF.

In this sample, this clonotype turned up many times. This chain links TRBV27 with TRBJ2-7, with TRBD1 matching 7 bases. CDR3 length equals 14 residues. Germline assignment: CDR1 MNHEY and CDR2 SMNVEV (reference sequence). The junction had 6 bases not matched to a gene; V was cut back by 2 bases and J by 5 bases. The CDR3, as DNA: TGTGCCAGCAGTTTACAACAGGGGAAGGACGAGCAGTACTTC. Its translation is CASSLQQGKDEQYF.